Listed below are T cell receptor beta chains from one sample, sequenced in a study of blood T cell repertoires in COVID-19. TCRdb's table, derived via immunoSEQ multiplex PCR, lists solely in-frame clones and lacks some. The table lists 100,000 or so clones, over 80% of them singletons. The material sequenced was peripheral blood. These receptors originate from a woman aged 45-65 years in a cohort sampled during active COVID-19. Both conserved end residues are part of each CDR3. The order of the fields is CDR3 DNA, CDR3 protein, clone size, V gene, D gene, J gene. The D gene is left open where the match is weak. Size tells how often a clone was seen (once, few, many) or the class of an expanded clone, and some rows leave it out.

TGCGCCAGCAGCTTCCGGGTCAAAAAGAGGACAGGGGAGATGAGGCCCCAGCATTTT CASSFRVKKRTGEMRPQHF . TRBV5-1 TRBD1 TRBJ1-5
TGTGCCAGCTCACCGCAGGGGGCAGGGGATGGCTACACCTTC CASSPQGAGDGYTF . TRBV18 TRBD1 TRBJ1-2
TGCGCCAGCAGCCAGGGGACAGGGGTCATATCTTATAGCAATCAGCCCCAGCATTTT CASSQGTGVISYSNQPQHF . TRBV4-1 TRBD1 TRBJ1-5
TGCGCCAGCAGCCAACCGGGACAGGGGGCGCGGGGCTATGGCTACACCTTC CASSQPGQGARGYGYTF . TRBV4-1 TRBD1 TRBJ1-2
TGCGCCAGCACCCCTGGGGCCCAGGGGGGAGATACGCAGTATTTT CASTPGAQGGDTQYF . TRBV5-1 . TRBJ2-3
TGCGCCAGCAGCCCGAGGGGACTTAGAATGAACACTGAAGCTTTCTTT CASSPRGLRMNTEAFF . TRBV5-1 . TRBJ1-1
TGTGCCAGCAGGCAAGGGCCAGGGGCCACAGATACGCAGTATTTT CASRQGPGATDTQYF . TRBV27 . TRBJ2-3
TGCGCCAGCAGCATGGGACTAGCGGGGGAAGTCGATGAGCAGTTCTTC CASSMGLAGEVDEQFF . TRBV5-1 TRBD2 TRBJ2-1
TGTGCCAGCAGCTTAGGGACTAGCGGGAGGTATGAGCAGTTCTTC CASSLGTSGRYEQFF . TRBV7-3 TRBD2 TRBJ2-1
TGTGCCAGCAGCGTAGGAGGGTTCCCGAATACAGATACGCAGTATTTT CASSVGGFPNTDTQYF . TRBV9 . TRBJ2-3
TGTGCTAGTGGTTTTCGGGATAGCGGCAATGAGCAGTTCTTC CASGFRDSGNEQFF . TRBV12-5 . TRBJ2-1
TGTGCCAGCAGCCAGGATTTCACAGTTGGTCAGCCCCAGCATTTT CASSQDFTVGQPQHF few TRBV3-1/TRBV3-2 . TRBJ1-5
TGCGCCAGCAGCCACTCGGGAGGGTTCTACGAGCAGTACTTC CASSHSGGFYEQYF . TRBV4-1 TRBD2 TRBJ2-7
TGTGCCAGCGCGGCGGGAGCGCGGGGCGAGCAGTACTTC CASAAGARGEQYF . TRBV27 TRBD2 TRBJ2-7
TGCGCCAGCAGCTTGGCGCAGGGGCCCTACGAGCAGTACTTC CASSLAQGPYEQYF . TRBV5-1 . TRBJ2-7
TGCGCCAGCAGTCAATCTACCGGAGGGAATAGCTCCTACGAGCAGTACTTC CASSQSTGGNSSYEQYF . TRBV23-1 . TRBJ2-7
TGTGCCAGCAGTTTACGGGGGATCGACACTGAAGCTTTCTTT CASSLRGIDTEAFF . TRBV27 . TRBJ1-1
TGTGCCAGCAGCAGAGCCTACGGGCAGGGGCAAGAGACCCAGTACTTC CASSRAYGQGQETQYF . TRBV7-2 . TRBJ2-5
TGTGCCAGCAGCGTCGACAGCCGAAATTCACCCCTCCACTTT CASSVDSRNSPLHF few TRBV9 . TRBJ1-6
TGCGCCAGCAACCCCGGACAGGGGGAGAATGAGCAGTTCTTC CASNPGQGENEQFF . TRBV5-1 TRBD1 TRBJ2-1
TGCGCCAGCAGCTTGCTGTCGGGAGGCTCCGACGAGCAGTACTTC CASSLLSGGSDEQYF . TRBV5-1 TRBD2 TRBJ2-7
TGTGCCAGCAGTGAACAGCCCCCGGGACAGGGAGAGACCCAGTACTTC CASSEQPPGQGETQYF . TRBV2 TRBD1 TRBJ2-5
TGTGCCACCGGGAGGGAGGTTAACAATGAGCAGTTCTTC CATGREVNNEQFF . TRBV24-1 TRBD2 TRBJ2-1
TGTGCCAGCAGCATCCAGGGGGCTGACACCGGGGAGCTGTTTTTT CASSIQGADTGELFF few TRBV11-2 TRBD1 TRBJ2-2
TGTGCCAGCAGCTCCGCGGGGGCGGGCACGAACAATGAGCAGTTCTTC CASSSAGAGTNNEQFF . TRBV5-4 . TRBJ2-1
TGCGCCAGCAGCTCGGGCCAGCGGGGGCCTAAAAATGAGCAGTTCTTC CASSSGQRGPKNEQFF . TRBV5-1 TRBD2 TRBJ2-1
TGTGCCAGCAGCTTGGCACTCGGGAATAATTCACCCCTCCACTTT CASSLALGNNSPLHF few TRBV5-5 . TRBJ1-6
TGTGCCAGCAGCTTGGTGGGGACTAGCGGGAAAGAGACCCAGTACTTC CASSLVGTSGKETQYF . TRBV5-4 TRBD2 TRBJ2-5
TGTGCCAGCAGCCAAGATGTAGGGGGTGTTAGCTATGGCTACACCTTC CASSQDVGGVSYGYTF . TRBV3-1/TRBV3-2 . TRBJ1-2
TGTGCCAGCAGTCGCACTCCCGGGACAACCGCTAACTATGGCTACACCTTC CASSRTPGTTANYGYTF . TRBV6-6 . TRBJ1-2
TGCGCCAGCAGATTCTCATTCTCTACCCCGGGACTAGCGGGGGAGACAGATACGCAGTATTTT CASRFSFSTPGLAGETDTQYF . TRBV5-1 TRBD2 TRBJ2-3
TGTGCCAGCAGTTTATTTGCCGGGGCCTACGAGCAGTACTTC CASSLFAGAYEQYF . TRBV28 . TRBJ2-7
TGCGCCAGCGGAAGGACGGGGGAGGCCGGGGAGCTGTTTTTT CASGRTGEAGELFF . TRBV5-1 . TRBJ2-2
TGTGCCAGCAGCCTCCGCGCGCTTCAGTATTTT CASSLRALQYF . TRBV3-1/TRBV3-2 . TRBJ2-3
TGTGCCAGCAGTGACCGCTCTAGCGGGATCACAGATACGCAGTATTTT CASSDRSSGITDTQYF . TRBV25-1 TRBD2 TRBJ2-3
TGTGCCACCAGCAGAGCCGGAGATAACTATGGCTACACCTTC CATSRAGDNYGYTF . TRBV15 . TRBJ1-2
TGTGCCAGCAGCGTAGAAAGCGGGAGGTTCCAAGAGACCCAGTACTTC CASSVESGRFQETQYF . TRBV9 TRBD2 TRBJ2-5
TGTGCCAGCAGGGGACAGGACACAGATACGCAGTATTTT CASRGQDTDTQYF . TRBV6-4 TRBD1 TRBJ2-3
TGTGCCAGCAGCTTAACCCGTGGACAGGTGGATGGCTACACCTTC CASSLTRGQVDGYTF . TRBV5-5 TRBD1 TRBJ1-2
TGCGCCAGCAGCCAAAAGAGGGGGAATTCACCCCTCCACTTT CASSQKRGNSPLHF . TRBV4-1 . TRBJ1-6
TGTGCCAGCAGCTTTAACAGGGGGGACGAGCAGTACTTC CASSFNRGDEQYF once TRBV5-4 TRBD1 TRBJ2-7
TGTGCCAGTTCCCGGGTGGATGAAAAACTGTTTTTT CASSRVDEKLFF . TRBV19 . TRBJ1-4
TGTGCCAGCAGCCAAGGACGTAAAGGGGGGGGTGAGCAGTTCTTC CASSQGRKGGGEQFF . TRBV3-1/TRBV3-2 . TRBJ2-1
TGTGCCAGCAGTCGGGGGGGGACGAACACTGAAGCTTTCTTT CASSRGGTNTEAFF . TRBV11-2 . TRBJ1-1
TGTGCCAGTAGTAACTCGGGACAGAAGTATAATTCACCCCTCCACTTT CASSNSGQKYNSPLHF . TRBV19 TRBD1 TRBJ1-6
TGTGCCAGCAGCGTAGGCGGGGGCAACTCCTACGAGCAGTACTTC CASSVGGGNSYEQYF . TRBV9 . TRBJ2-7
TGTGCCAGCAGCAAAGTTTGGGGCGAGGCAACAGATACGCAGTATTTT CASSKVWGEATDTQYF . TRBV21-1 . TRBJ2-3
TGTGCCATCCAGGGACTTCCCAATTCACCCCTCCACTTT CAIQGLPNSPLHF . TRBV10-3 . TRBJ1-6